The 27 T cell receptor beta chains below all came from one sample that was sequenced in a study of identical twins. TCRdb ran MiXCR on the 5' RACE reads and lists one entry per CDR3 protein. Of about 520,000 distinct CDR3 sequences listed, roughly a fifth were seen once; the top ten hold approximately 0.95%. The same specimen was also included in a second study, on T cells expressing NK-cell markers.

The sequenced sample was CD4+ T cells sorted from blood. The receptor source for this set is a woman in her late teens or twenties in good health.

This clonotype was observed a handful of times. The rearrangement links TRBV5-1 to TRBJ2-3; D is possibly TRBD2 (5 bases). The CDR3 length is 13 residues. V lost 0 bases to trimming and J lost 5 bases, with 7 bases between them. In germline, CDR1 is SGHRS, CDR2 YFSETQ. CDR3 region: CASSLDAGDTQYF. The CDR3, as DNA: TGCGCCAGCAGCTTGGATGCGGGAGATACGCAGTATTTT. Using reference TRBV5-1 and TRBJ2-3 for the parts outside the CDR3, the full variable domain is KAGVTQTPRYLIKTRGQQVTLSCSPISGHRSVSWYQQTPGQGLQFLFEYFSETQRNKGNFPGRFSGRQFSNSRSEMNVSTLELGDSALYLCASSLDAGDTQYFGPGTRLTVL.

This clonotype was found a few times. This rearrangement joins TRBV20-1 to TRBJ2-5; D is tentatively TRBD1 or TRBD2 (5 bases each). Germline V gene lookup returns CDR1 DFQATT and CDR2 SNEGSKA (reference sequence). The CDR3 is 14 residues long. V lost 3 bases and J 5 bases, leaving 16 bases between the germline ends. The CDR3 bases are TGCAGTGCTAGGGGACCCTCTTTGGGGGAGACCCAGTACTTC. This codes for CSARGPSLGETQYF.

V gene TRBV5-5 combines with J gene TRBJ2-7; 10 bases are a match to TRBD2. Germline CDR1 and CDR2: SGHKS and YYEKEE (reference sequence). This CDR3 is 16 amino acids long. J gave up 2 bases and V 1 base, and 6 bases lay outside the gene matches. The DNA of the CDR3 is TGTGCCAGCAGCTTGTGGGGGACTAGCGCCGCCTACGAGCAGTACTTC. Amino acid sequence: CASSLWGTSAAYEQYF.

This clonotype showed up just a few times. The chain employs TRBV19 and TRBJ1-4, with TRBD1 matching 11 bases. The CDR3 consists of 17 residues. CDR1 and CDR2 from the germline V gene are LNHDA and SQIVND (reference sequence). Trimming at V came to 6 bases and at J to 1 base, leaving 7 bases not matched to a gene. This CDR3 is CASRFRDRGETNEKLFF. The CDR3 coding sequence is TGTGCCAGTAGATTCCGGGACAGGGGGGAAACTAATGAAAAACTGTTTTTT.

This clonotype was detected many times. This chain uses TRBV2 with TRBJ2-5; possibly TRBD2 for D (6 bases). Germline CDR1 reads SNHLY; CDR2 reads FYNNEI. V lost 6 bases to trimming and J lost 5 bases, with 13 bases between them. CDR3 length: 13 residues. This CDR3 reads CASRGDSSETQYF. The CDR3 bases are TGTGCCAGCAGGGGGGACTCCTCGGAGACCCAGTACTTC.

There are a few counts of this clonotype. CDR3 DNA: TGCAGCGTTGAAGATCGGGCAGGGGGGCGTTACAATGAGCAGTTCTTC. This sequence encodes CSVEDRAGGRYNEQFF. The rearrangement uses TRBV29-1 and TRBJ2-1, with D perhaps TRBD1 (7 bases). The CDR3 length is 16 residues. Looked up from germline, CDR1 is SQVTM and CDR2 is ANQGSEA. With 0 bases removed from V and 4 bases from J, the gap between germline ends came to 16 bases.

This clonotype occurred a few times. The J gene is TRBJ1-3, the V gene TRBV6-5; no clear D gene. V lost 2 bases to trimming and J lost 0 bases, with 11 bases between them. This CDR3 has 16 amino acids. Germline V lookup: CDR1 MNHEY, CDR2 SVGAGI. Written as DNA, the CDR3 is TGTGCCAGCAGTTACGATCGGCGGCCCTCTGGAAACACCATATATTTT. This sequence encodes CASSYDRRPSGNTIYF.

The chain is built from TRBV20-1 and TRBJ2-5, with 9 bases identical to TRBD2. The CDR3 is 13 residues long. Germline V gene data show CDR1 as DFQATT and CDR2 as SNEGSKA (reference sequence). CDR3 protein: CSAIAGAQETQYF. CDR3 nucleotides: TGCAGCGCCATAGCGGGAGCTCAAGAGACCCAGTACTTC.

The V gene is TRBV14, the J gene TRBJ2-5; TRBD2 might be the D (5 bases). V dropped 5 bases and J dropped 5 bases, with 15 bases sitting between them. Germline V CDR1 and CDR2: SGHDN, FVKESK. CDR3 size: 14 residues. The CDR3 here is CASSSTLPGETQYF. The CDR3 region has the DNA TGTGCCAGCAGCTCCACCTTACCGGGGGAGACCCAGTACTTC.

This clonotype was detected ten times or more. The chain recombines TRBV5-1 with TRBJ2-5, with D possibly TRBD2 on 5 matching bases. Germline V gene lookup returns CDR1 SGHRS and CDR2 YFSETQ. Deletions cut 7 bases from V and 4 bases from J, with 11 bases between. This CDR3 has 12 amino acids. The CDR3 DNA follows: TGCGCCAGCTCCGGGGTGAGAGAGACCCAGTACTTC. This encodes CASSGVRETQYF.

This clonotype showed up many times. This sequence joins TRBV12-3 or TRBV12-4 and TRBJ1-2, with D perhaps TRBD1 (5 bases). The CDR3 has 13 amino acids. V lost 9 bases and J 0 bases, leaving 11 bases between the germline ends. CDR3 region: CASAIQANYGYTF. For the CDR3, the DNA is TGTGCCAGTGCAATACAGGCTAACTATGGCTACACCTTC.

There are many counts of this clonotype. This chain joins TRBV12-3 or TRBV12-4 and TRBJ2-1; 11 bases fit TRBD2. The CDR3 runs to 16 residues. The V gene end was trimmed by 4 bases and the J gene end by 9 bases; junction bases not matched to a gene: 11. The CDR3 spells CASSSTTSGSWSEQFF. CDR3 in DNA: TGTGCCAGCAGTTCCACCACTAGCGGGAGTTGGAGTGAGCAGTTCTTC.

In its sample, this clonotype was seen many times. The genes are TRBV20-1 and TRBJ2-3; D is undetermined. The V gene's germline CDR1 is DFQATT and CDR2 SNEGSKA (reference sequence). This CDR3 is 15 amino acids long. V was trimmed by 6 bases and J by 5 bases, leaving 21 bases between them. The CDR3 sequence is CSAPRDGNSGDTQYF. CDR3 bases: TGCAGTGCCCCCAGAGACGGAAATTCTGGAGATACGCAGTATTTT.

J is TRBJ2-3 and V is TRBV29-1; no reliable D call. This CDR3 is 13 amino acids long. CDR1 is SQVTM and CDR2 is ANQGSEA in the germline V gene. Trimming cost V 6 bases and J 6 bases, with 16 bases left between them. CDR3 protein: CSVTPNRPDTQYF. As DNA, the CDR3 is TGCAGCGTGACCCCCAACCGGCCCGATACGCAGTATTTT.

This clonotype was observed a handful of times. This rearrangement joins TRBV29-1 to TRBJ1-1, with a possible D match to TRBD1 (5 bases). This CDR3 contains 13 residues. V lost 6 bases, J lost 3 bases, and 14 bases lay in between. Germline V gives CDR1 SQVTM, CDR2 ANQGSEA. The CDR3 nucleotides are TGCAGCGTCCCTTCGGCGGGGGACACTGAAGCTTTCTTT. Its protein is CSVPSAGDTEAFF.

The V call is TRBV20-1, the J call TRBJ2-2; 11 bases line up with TRBD2. After removal of 5 bases from V and 5 bases from J, the junction contained 4 bases not matched to a gene. The germline V gene has CDR1 DFQATT and CDR2 SNEGSKA (reference sequence). The CDR3 extends over 14 amino acids. The CDR3 reads CSAPSGRRTGELFF. DNA of the CDR3: TGCAGTGCTCCTAGCGGGAGGAGAACCGGGGAGCTGTTTTTT.

This clonotype was seen repeatedly, ten times or more. The chain couples TRBV6-5 to TRBJ1-5; D is uncertain. The CDR3 loop spans 12 amino acids. Between the trimmed V and J ends, which lost 8 bases and 4 bases, there was a span of 9 bases. CDR1 is MNHEY and CDR2 is SVGAGI in the germline V gene. Here the CDR3 reads CASGRGNQPQHF. For the CDR3, the DNA is TGTGCCAGCGGGCGGGGTAATCAGCCCCAGCATTTT.

This clonotype was seen a few times. The CDR3 region has the DNA TGTGCCATATCTCCTCCCGGGACAGGGTTTTATGATACGCAGTATTTT. Encoded protein: CAISPPGTGFYDTQYF. This chain joins TRBV10-3 and TRBJ2-3; TRBD1 aligns across 9 bases. The CDR3 spans 16 residues. The germline CDR1 and CDR2 sequences are ENHRY and SYGVKD. Trimming took 9 bases from V and 6 from J; bases not matched to a gene: 16.

The rearrangement joins TRBV7-9 to TRBJ1-4; D perhaps matches TRBD1 (5 bases). Germline-derived CDR1 and CDR2 are SEHNR and FQNEAQ (reference sequence). The CDR3 is 16 residues long. The ends were cut back, 5 bases at V and 5 bases at J, with 18 bases in the middle. The CDR3 loop reads CASSPGAGRLNEKLFF. The CDR3 nucleotides read TGTGCCAGCAGCCCAGGTGCGGGACGGCTCAATGAAAAACTGTTTTTT.

At least ten counts were recorded for this clonotype. The rearrangement joins TRBV29-1 to TRBJ2-1; D gene uncertain. The CDR3 loop spans 11 amino acids. V lost 8 bases and J 8 bases, leaving 13 bases between the germline ends. CDR1 and CDR2 (germline): SQVTM, ANQGSEA. CDR3 protein: CSTRIRDEQFF. The CDR3 nucleotides read TGCAGCACCCGCATTAGGGATGAGCAGTTCTTC.

The chain recombines TRBV5-1 with TRBJ2-7; D gene unclear. This CDR3 region has 14 residues. Germline values: CDR1 SGHRS, CDR2 YFSETQ. The V gene lost 4 bases and the J gene lost 5 bases, with 16 bases spanning the gap. CDR3 in amino acids: CASSERRASHEQYF. The CDR3 coding sequence is TGCGCCAGCAGCGAAAGACGTGCGAGTCACGAGCAGTACTTC.

This clonotype was found many times. CDR3 in amino acids: CASSVFYEQYF. As DNA, the CDR3 is TGTGCCAGCAGCGTCTTCTACGAGCAGTACTTC. The chain couples TRBV5-5 to TRBJ2-7; D unclear. Trimming left V 4 bases short and J 3 bases short, with 5 bases between. Germline V lookup: CDR1 SGHKS, CDR2 YYEKEE (reference sequence). The CDR3 is 11 residues long. The variable domain in full, completed from reference TRBV5-5 and TRBJ2-7, reads DAGVTQSPTHLIKTRGQQVTLRCSPISGHKSVSWYQQVLGQGPQFIFQYYEKEERGRGNFPDRFSARQFPNYSSELNVNALLLGDSALYLCASSVFYEQYFGPGTRLTVT.

The chain combines TRBV5-5 with TRBJ1-5; no firm D call. The CDR3 contains 14 residues. The V end lost 2 bases, the J end lost 9 bases, and 15 bases lay between the germline ends. The germline CDR1 and CDR2 sequences are SGHKS and YYEKEE (reference sequence). The CDR3 nucleotides are TGTGCCAGCAGCTTAGGTCGGGTGGGTGGGCCCCAGCATTTT. Translation: CASSLGRVGGPQHF.

This chain joins TRBV30 and TRBJ2-1; 7 nucleotides match TRBD2. The CDR3 sequence is 15 residues long. Germline assignment: CDR1 GTSNPN and CDR2 SVGIG (reference sequence). The J segment lost 0 bases and the V segment lost 3 bases, leaving 5 bases of the junction unmatched. DNA of the CDR3: TGTGCCTGGAGCGGGAGGCCAAGCTCCTACAATGAGCAGTTCTTC. It codes for CAWSGRPSSYNEQFF.

This chain joins TRBV9 and TRBJ2-5, with 9 bases fitting TRBD1. The V and J ends lost 4 bases and 7 bases, in that order; junction bases with no gene match: 8. The germline gives CDR1 SGDLS, CDR2 YYNGEE. There are 14 residues in the CDR3. The CDR3 spells CASSPAGQGWTQYF. DNA for the CDR3: TGTGCCAGCAGCCCGGCCGGACAGGGGTGGACCCAGTACTTC.

This clonotype was detected a few times. The chain is built from TRBV10-3 and TRBJ1-1; D is ambiguous. The CDR3 sequence is 12 residues long. CDR1 is ENHRY and CDR2 is SYGVKD in the germline V gene. Trimming pared 4 bases from V and 1 base from J, leaving 4 bases between. CDR3 amino acids: CAISGRNTEAFF. The CDR3 DNA follows: TGTGCCATCAGTGGACGGAACACTGAAGCTTTCTTT.

This clonotype has at least ten counts. The chain links TRBV27 to TRBJ1-4, with D maybe TRBD1 (5 bases). The CDR3 sequence is 14 residues long. Trimming took off 3 bases at V and 4 bases at J, with 9 bases between the two ends. CDR1 is MNHEY and CDR2 is SMNVEV in the germline V gene (reference sequence). The CDR3 DNA follows: TGTGCCAGCAGTTTGGGGCGAGGTAATGAAAAACTGTTTTTT. This encodes CASSLGRGNEKLFF.